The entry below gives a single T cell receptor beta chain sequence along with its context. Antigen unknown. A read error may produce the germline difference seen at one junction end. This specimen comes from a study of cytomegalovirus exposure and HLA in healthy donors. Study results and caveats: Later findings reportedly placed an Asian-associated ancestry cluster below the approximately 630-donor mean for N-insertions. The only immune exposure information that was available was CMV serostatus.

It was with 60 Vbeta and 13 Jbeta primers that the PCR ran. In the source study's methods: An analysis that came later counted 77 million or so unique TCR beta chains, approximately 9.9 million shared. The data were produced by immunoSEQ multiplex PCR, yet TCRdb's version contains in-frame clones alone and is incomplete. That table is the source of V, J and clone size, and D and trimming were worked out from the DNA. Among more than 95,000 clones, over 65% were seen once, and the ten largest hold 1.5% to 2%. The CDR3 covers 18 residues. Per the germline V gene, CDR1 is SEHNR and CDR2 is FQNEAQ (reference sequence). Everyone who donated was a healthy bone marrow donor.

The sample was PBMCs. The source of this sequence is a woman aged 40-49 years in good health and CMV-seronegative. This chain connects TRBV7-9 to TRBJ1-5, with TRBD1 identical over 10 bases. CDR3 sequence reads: CSSSLVLTGGLGNQPQHF. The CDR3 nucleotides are TGTTCCAGCAGCTTAGTGCTGACAGGGGGCCTTGGCAATCAGCCCCAGCATTTT.